This is a list of T cell receptor beta chains from one sample in a study of T-cell reconstitution after alpha-beta-depleted transplantation in children. TCRdb reprocessed the PCR reads via MiXCR and lists one record per CDR3 protein. The sample includes about 200,000 distinct CDR3 sequences, approximately 7% of them seen just once. The material sequenced was PBMCs, taken before TCRalphabeta/CD19-depleted stem cell transplant. These receptors all come from a boy aged 2 to 10 with acute lymphoblastic leukemia, due to receive a stem cell transplant. CDR3s include the opening cysteine and the closing phenylalanine or tryptophan. D genes are given only for firm matches. Expanded clones are given a class, and other clones once, few, many or no size at all.

d_gene	abundance	j_gene	v_gene	CDR3nt	CDR3aa
NA	many	TRBJ2-3	TRBV7-6	TGTGCCAGCAGCTCAACGACACGCACAGATACGCAGTATTTT	CASSSTTRTDTQYF
NA	NA	TRBJ2-2	TRBV7-7	TGTGCTAGCAGCTTAGGGCTAGATCGAAGCGGGGAGCTGTTTTTT	CASSLGLDRSGELFF
NA	few	TRBJ2-5	TRBV6-5	TGTGCCAGCAGTTTTGGCCTAGGGAGAGGGGGGGAGACCCAGTACTTC	CASSFGLGRGGETQYF
TRBD2	few	TRBJ2-5	TRBV2	TGTGCCAGCAGTGAAGCCGGTGCGGGAGTTGAGACCCAGTACTTC	CASSEAGAGVETQYF
NA	NA	TRBJ2-3	TRBV28	TGTGCCATGGGCCCTGGGGGCGGGAGCCTTACCACAGATACGCAGTATTTT	CAMGPGGGSLTTDTQYF
TRBD1	many	TRBJ1-1	TRBV4-3	TGCGCCAGCAGCCAAGGGACAGGGGGGGGACCTGAAGCTTTCTTT	CASSQGTGGGPEAFF
TRBD2	many	TRBJ2-1	TRBV20-1	TGCAGTGCTAGACCCACTAGCGGGACGTACAATGAGCAGTTCTTC	CSARPTSGTYNEQFF
NA	many	TRBJ1-1	TRBV11-2	TGTGCCAGCAGCTTAGATGGTGGGTACACTGAAGCTTTCTTT	CASSLDGGYTEAFF
NA	few	TRBJ1-1	TRBV7-9	TGTGCCAGCAGCCTCCTCCCCAATAGAGTAGACACTGAAGCTTTCTTT	CASSLLPNRVDTEAFF
NA	many	TRBJ1-1	TRBV24-1	TGTGCCACCAGTGGGTCGTGGTCGACTGAAGCTTTCTTT	CATSGSWSTEAFF
NA	many	TRBJ2-6	TRBV6-6	TGTGCCAGCAGTCCGGGGGCCAACGTCCTGACTTTC	CASSPGANVLTF
TRBD1	few	TRBJ1-5	TRBV5-5	TGTGCCAGCAGCGCGGGACAGGGCAATCAGCCCCAGCATTTT	CASSAGQGNQPQHF
NA	many	TRBJ2-7	TRBV30	TGTGCCTGGAGTGACTCCTACGAGCAGTACTTC	CAWSDSYEQYF
TRBD2	NA	TRBJ2-7	TRBV14	TGTGCCAGCAGCCAAGTCGGGGGGGGCTACGAGCAGTACTTC	CASSQVGGGYEQYF
TRBD2	NA	TRBJ2-6	TRBV6-1	TGTGCCGCACAAGGAGGCGGGGGGGCCCCTGGGGCCAACGTCCTGACTTTC	CAAQGGGGAPGANVLTF
NA	many	TRBJ2-7	TRBV20-1	TGCAGTGCTAGAGTCGTCTACGAGCAGTACTTC	CSARVVYEQYF
NA	many	TRBJ2-5	TRBV11-2	TGTGCCAGCAGCTTAGATCGAGAGACCCAGTACTTC	CASSLDRETQYF
TRBD1	NA	TRBJ2-7	TRBV2	TGTGCCAGCAGTACCCACGGGACAGGGAGCTCCTACGAGCAGTACTTC	CASSTHGTGSSYEQYF
TRBD2	many	TRBJ2-1	TRBV7-2	TGTGCCAGCAGCGCCCCCAAGAGCGGGAGGGCCAATGAGCAGTTCTTC	CASSAPKSGRANEQFF
NA	few	TRBJ1-5	TRBV28	TGTGCCAGCAGTGAACCGGGACCTATCAATCAGCCCCAGCATTTT	CASSEPGPINQPQHF
NA	many	TRBJ2-7	TRBV5-1	TGCGCCAGCAGCTTGTGGGAGCACTACGAGCAGTACTTC	CASSLWEHYEQYF
NA	few	TRBJ2-1	TRBV29-1	TGCAGCGTTGAACCCGGGAGAGGGGTGTTGTACAATGAGCAGTTCTTC	CSVEPGRGVLYNEQFF
NA	few	TRBJ2-1	TRBV3-1	TGTGCCAGCAGCCGCAGGGGACAATCCTACAATGAGCAGTTCTTC	CASSRRGQSYNEQFF
TRBD2	many	TRBJ2-5	TRBV6-5	TGTGCCAGCAGAGCGGGGGGGGAGACCCAGTACTTC	CASRAGGETQYF
NA	NA	TRBJ2-3	TRBV28	TGTGCCAGCAGTTTTTTCGACAGCCCGTCACGAGATACGCAGTATTTT	CASSFFDSPSRDTQYF
TRBD1	NA	TRBJ2-2	TRBV7-2	TGTGCCAGAACTACAGGGGGCGAACTCCAGAACACCGGGGAGCTGTTTTTT	CARTTGGELQNTGELFF
TRBD1	few	TRBJ2-7	TRBV3-1	TGTGCCAGCAGCCAAAGAGGACAGGGTTTATCCTACGAGCAGTACTTC	CASSQRGQGLSYEQYF